The rows below give T cell receptor beta chains drawn from one sample of a study of cytotoxic CD8 clonotypes in ibrutinib-treated CLL. The assay was immunoSEQ multiplex PCR, and TCRdb's table has in-frame clones only and misses some. Seen here are over 150,000 clones, approximately 68% observed once, and the top ten hold 13%. The source was PBMCs, collected after 24 months of ibrutinib treatment. Source of these receptors: a human donor with chronic lymphocytic leukemia. The CDR3 runs from the conserved cysteine through the conserved F or W. D genes are given only for firm matches. Clone size, where shown, is once, few, many, or a class for clones that have expanded.

v_gene	d_gene	abundance	j_gene	CDR3nt	CDR3aa
TRBV2	.	.	TRBJ1-5	TGTGCCAGCAGTCCGCTACGGGCTCAGCCCCAGCATTTT	CASSPLRAQPQHF
TRBV5-4	.	.	TRBJ2-7	TGCGCCAGCAGCTTGTGGGCCACCGGTCAGCCCCGAGAGTACGAGCAGTACTTC	CASSLWATGQPREYEQYF
TRBV27	.	.	TRBJ2-3	TGTGCCAGCAGTTCCACAGGAGATACGCAGTATTTT	CASSSTGDTQYF
TRBV2	.	few	TRBJ2-7	TGTGCCAGCAGTGTCGGCGGAAAGAACTACGAGCAGTACTTC	CASSVGGKNYEQYF
TRBV6-5	TRBD1	few	TRBJ1-2	TGTGCCAGCAGTTACTCGGCGGCAGGGGGGAGCGGCTACACCTTC	CASSYSAAGGSGYTF
TRBV13	.	.	TRBJ2-2	TGTGCCACAGAAGGGAGTATCACCGGGGAGCTGTTTTTT	CATEGSITGELFF
TRBV29-1	.	.	TRBJ2-2	TGCAGCGTTGAAGATCCGACCCGAGGGGCCGGGGAGCTGTTTTTT	CSVEDPTRGAGELFF
TRBV5-1	.	.	TRBJ2-7	TGCGCCAGCAGCCAGGACTTCACAAAGTACTTC	CASSQDFTKYF
TRBV5-4	.	once	TRBJ1-1	TGTGCCAGCAGCCCCGGGGACAACACTGAAGCTTTCTTT	CASSPGDNTEAFF
TRBV9	.	.	TRBJ2-2	TGTGCCAGCAGCGTAGCTATGTCGGGGAGCGGCACCGGGGAGCTGTTTTTT	CASSVAMSGSGTGELFF
TRBV6-6	.	.	TRBJ2-2	TGTGCCAGCAGTCCAGGACAAGGGAACGGGGAGCTGTTTTTT	CASSPGQGNGELFF
TRBV7-9	.	.	TRBJ1-2	TGTGCCAGCAGCTCGGAGGTCCATGGCTACACCTTC	CASSSEVHGYTF
TRBV5-6	TRBD1	.	TRBJ1-4	TGTGCCAGCAGCCACTGGACAGGAGGAGAGGAAAAACTGTTTTTT	CASSHWTGGEEKLFF
TRBV4-3	.	.	TRBJ2-1	TGCGCCAGCAGCCAAGATGTCTTACTACCGAGCTCCTACAATGAGCAGTTCTTC	CASSQDVLLPSSYNEQFF
TRBV28	.	.	TRBJ2-3	TGTGCCAGCAGCGGGATAAGCACAGATACGCAGTATTTT	CASSGISTDTQYF
TRBV19	.	.	TRBJ1-2	TGTGCCAGTACCTATGGCGGGACACCTAACTATGGCTACACCTTC	CASTYGGTPNYGYTF
TRBV28	.	.	TRBJ1-1	TGTGCCAGCATAGCCCCATCCAACCTTGGGAGAGGCGCGGCTTTCTTT	CASIAPSNLGRGAAFF
TRBV7-8	.	once	TRBJ2-7	TGTGCCAGCAGCCCCGGGACCTTCTCCTACGAGCAGTACTTC	CASSPGTFSYEQYF
TRBV27	TRBD1	.	TRBJ2-2	TGTGCCAGCAGTCGACGACCGCCGGGACAGGGAGGGGCCGGGGAGCTGTTTTTT	CASSRRPPGQGGAGELFF
TRBV27	TRBD1	once	TRBJ1-1	TGTGCCAGCAGTTTAGGACAGGGCCCAGGAAAGGCTTTCTTT	CASSLGQGPGKAFF
TRBV7-8	TRBD2	once	TRBJ2-7	TGTGCCAGCACCATGACGCGGACTAGCGGTACCTACGAGCAGTACTTC	CASTMTRTSGTYEQYF
TRBV5-8	.	.	TRBJ1-5	TGTGCCAGCAGCTGGGGCCGGCTTGTTCAGCCCCAGCATTTT	CASSWGRLVQPQHF
TRBV5-4	TRBD1	once	TRBJ1-1	TGTGCCAGCAGCTTGAGGACAGGGCCCACTGAAGCTTTCTTT	CASSLRTGPTEAFF
TRBV4-3	.	.	TRBJ1-3	TGCGCCAGCAGCCAAGAGAGTCTAGTTGGGGCCTTACGTGGAAACACCATATATTTT	CASSQESLVGALRGNTIYF
TRBV27	TRBD1	.	TRBJ2-7	TGTGCCAGCAGCCGGACAGGGGCCGCCTACGAGCAGTACTTC	CASSRTGAAYEQYF
TRBV28	.	.	TRBJ2-7	TGTGCCACTACGACGCAGACCTACTCCTACGAGCAGTACTTC	CATTTQTYSYEQYF
TRBV28	.	.	TRBJ1-1	TGTGCCAGCAGTTATCAAACCGCAGGGGAAGCTTTCTTT	CASSYQTAGEAFF
TRBV11-2	TRBD1	.	TRBJ1-1	TGTGCCAGCAGCTTAATCCCAGGGGGACAGGGGAGATACACTGAAGCTTTCTTT	CASSLIPGGQGRYTEAFF
TRBV6-5	.	.	TRBJ2-3	TGTGCCAGCAGACTTACGCTAACTTTTGATACGCAGTATTTT	CASRLTLTFDTQYF